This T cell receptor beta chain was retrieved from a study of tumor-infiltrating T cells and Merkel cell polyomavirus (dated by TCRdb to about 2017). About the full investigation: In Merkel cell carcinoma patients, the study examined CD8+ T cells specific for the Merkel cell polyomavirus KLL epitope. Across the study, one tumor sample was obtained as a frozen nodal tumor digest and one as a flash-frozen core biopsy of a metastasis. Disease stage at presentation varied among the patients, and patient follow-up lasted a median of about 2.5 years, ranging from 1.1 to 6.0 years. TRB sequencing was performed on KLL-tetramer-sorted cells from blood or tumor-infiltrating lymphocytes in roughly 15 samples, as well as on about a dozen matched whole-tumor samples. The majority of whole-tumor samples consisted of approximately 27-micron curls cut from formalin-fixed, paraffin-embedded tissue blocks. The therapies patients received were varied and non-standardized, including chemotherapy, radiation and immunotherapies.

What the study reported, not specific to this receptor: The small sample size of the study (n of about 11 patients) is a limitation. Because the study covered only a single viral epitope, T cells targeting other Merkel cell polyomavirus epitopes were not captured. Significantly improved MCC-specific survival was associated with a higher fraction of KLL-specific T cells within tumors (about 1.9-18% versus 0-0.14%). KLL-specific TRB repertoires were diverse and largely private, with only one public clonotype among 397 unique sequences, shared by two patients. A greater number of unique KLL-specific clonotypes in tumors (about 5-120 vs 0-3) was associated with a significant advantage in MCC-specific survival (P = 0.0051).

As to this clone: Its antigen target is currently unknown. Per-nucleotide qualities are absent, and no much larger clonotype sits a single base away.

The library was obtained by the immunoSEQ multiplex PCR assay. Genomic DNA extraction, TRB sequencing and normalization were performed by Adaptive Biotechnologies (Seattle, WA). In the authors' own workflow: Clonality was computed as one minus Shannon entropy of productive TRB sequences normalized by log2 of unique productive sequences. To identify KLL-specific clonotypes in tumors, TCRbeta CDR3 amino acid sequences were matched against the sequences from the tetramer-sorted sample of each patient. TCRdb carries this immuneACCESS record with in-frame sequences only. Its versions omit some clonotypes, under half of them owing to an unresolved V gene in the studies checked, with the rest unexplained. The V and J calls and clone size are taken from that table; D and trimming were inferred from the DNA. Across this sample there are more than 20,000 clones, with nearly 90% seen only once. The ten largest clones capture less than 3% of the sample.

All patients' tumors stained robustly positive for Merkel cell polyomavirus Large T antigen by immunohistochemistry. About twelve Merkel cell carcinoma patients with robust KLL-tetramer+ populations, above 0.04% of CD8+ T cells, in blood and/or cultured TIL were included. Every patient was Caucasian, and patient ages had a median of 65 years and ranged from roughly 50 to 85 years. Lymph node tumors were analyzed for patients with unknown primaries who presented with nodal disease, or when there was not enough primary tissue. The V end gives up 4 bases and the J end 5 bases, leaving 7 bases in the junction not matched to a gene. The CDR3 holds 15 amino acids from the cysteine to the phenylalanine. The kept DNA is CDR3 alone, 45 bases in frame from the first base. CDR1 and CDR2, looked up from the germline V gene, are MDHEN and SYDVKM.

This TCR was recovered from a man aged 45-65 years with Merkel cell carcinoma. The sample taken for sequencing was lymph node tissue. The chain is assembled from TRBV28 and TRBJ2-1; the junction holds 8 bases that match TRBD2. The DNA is TGTGCCAGCAGTTGGGGAGCGGGAGCCGACAATGAGCAGTTCTTC. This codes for CASSWGAGADNEQFF.